This record concerns one TCR beta chain sequence. The source of the sample is a study of blood T cell repertoires in COVID-19. Produced via immunoSEQ multiplex PCR; TCRdb's table is partial and in-frame only. The sample lists a few hundred thousand clones, approximately 87% seen once, with 1.3% in the top ten. The V and J ends lost 4 bases and 0 bases respectively, with 11 bases between them. In germline, CDR1 is SGHNT, CDR2 YYREEE (reference sequence). CDR3 length equals 14 residues. Cohort 3 donors were reported recovered after two negative PCRs, clearance, or symptom resolution. The sequencing sample was made of PBMCs or T cells enriched from blood (not recorded which). V and J are TRBV5-4 and TRBJ2-7; D not certain. The source of this sequence is a man aged 30-40 years who had recovered from COVID-19. The CDR3 loop reads CASSSRKSSYEQYF. CDR3 coding DNA: TGTGCCAGCAGCAGCAGGAAAAGCTCCTACGAGCAGTACTTC. The whole variable domain, remainder taken from reference TRBV5-4 and TRBJ2-7, is ETGVTQSPTHLIKTRGQQVTLRCSSQSGHNTVSWYQQALGQGPQFIFQYYREEENGRGNFPPRFSGLQFPNYSSELNVNALELDDSALYLCASSSRKSSYEQYFGPGTRLTVT.